The present TCR beta chain was sequenced within a study of immune evolution from preneoplasia to lung adenocarcinoma. Findings and caveats of the study: Normal lung had highest clonality; later lesions appeared denser, more diverse.

Patient tissue came from resections in Japan or China, 2014–2017. Histologic diagnosis was independently verified by two lung pathologists. The germline V gene has CDR1 SGHNT and CDR2 YYREEE (reference sequence). This CDR3 is built from 11 residues. V was shortened by 0 bases and J by 9 bases, with 4 bases between the two germline ends. Assay: immunoSEQ multiplex PCR; the TCRdb copy retains only in-frame clones and omits some. The sample has thousands of clones, 70% to 80% seen once. Only a few counts were recorded for this clone. No antigen is known for it. Sequenced material: FFPE invasive lung adenocarcinoma tissue. This TCR derives from a person in their 40s with lung adenocarcinoma. This chain links TRBV5-4 with TRBJ2-1; D not resolved. In nucleotides, the CDR3 is TGTGCCAGCAGCTTGGCGGGTGAGCAGTTCTTC. Residues: CASSLAGEQFF.